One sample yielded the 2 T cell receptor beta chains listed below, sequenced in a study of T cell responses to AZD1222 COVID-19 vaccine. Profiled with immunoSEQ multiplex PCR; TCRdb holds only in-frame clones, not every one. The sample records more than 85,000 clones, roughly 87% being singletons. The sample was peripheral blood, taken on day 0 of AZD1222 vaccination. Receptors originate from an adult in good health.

CDR3 sequence reads: CAWTATNEKLFF. The CDR3 DNA follows: TGTGCCTGGACTGCCACGAATGAAAAACTGTTTTTT. The V and J genes are TRBV30 and TRBJ1-4; D is ambiguous. The germline V and J ends were trimmed by 4 bases and 5 bases, with 8 bases remaining between them. There are 12 residues in the CDR3. In germline, CDR1 is GTSNPN, CDR2 SVGIG (reference sequence). The entire variable domain, with the rest obtained from reference TRBV30 and TRBJ1-4, is as follows: SQTIHQWPATLVQPVGSPLSLECTVEGTSNPNLYWYRQAAGRGLQLLFYSVGIGQISSEVPQNLSASRPQDRQFILSSKKLLLSDSGFYLCAWTATNEKLFFGSGTQLSVL.

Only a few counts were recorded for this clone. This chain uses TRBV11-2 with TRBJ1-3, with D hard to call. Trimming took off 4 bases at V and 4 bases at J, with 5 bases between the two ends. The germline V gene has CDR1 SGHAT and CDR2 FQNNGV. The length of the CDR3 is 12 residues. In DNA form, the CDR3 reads TGTGCCAGCAGCTCCGGGGGAAACACCATATATTTT. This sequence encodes CASSSGGNTIYF.